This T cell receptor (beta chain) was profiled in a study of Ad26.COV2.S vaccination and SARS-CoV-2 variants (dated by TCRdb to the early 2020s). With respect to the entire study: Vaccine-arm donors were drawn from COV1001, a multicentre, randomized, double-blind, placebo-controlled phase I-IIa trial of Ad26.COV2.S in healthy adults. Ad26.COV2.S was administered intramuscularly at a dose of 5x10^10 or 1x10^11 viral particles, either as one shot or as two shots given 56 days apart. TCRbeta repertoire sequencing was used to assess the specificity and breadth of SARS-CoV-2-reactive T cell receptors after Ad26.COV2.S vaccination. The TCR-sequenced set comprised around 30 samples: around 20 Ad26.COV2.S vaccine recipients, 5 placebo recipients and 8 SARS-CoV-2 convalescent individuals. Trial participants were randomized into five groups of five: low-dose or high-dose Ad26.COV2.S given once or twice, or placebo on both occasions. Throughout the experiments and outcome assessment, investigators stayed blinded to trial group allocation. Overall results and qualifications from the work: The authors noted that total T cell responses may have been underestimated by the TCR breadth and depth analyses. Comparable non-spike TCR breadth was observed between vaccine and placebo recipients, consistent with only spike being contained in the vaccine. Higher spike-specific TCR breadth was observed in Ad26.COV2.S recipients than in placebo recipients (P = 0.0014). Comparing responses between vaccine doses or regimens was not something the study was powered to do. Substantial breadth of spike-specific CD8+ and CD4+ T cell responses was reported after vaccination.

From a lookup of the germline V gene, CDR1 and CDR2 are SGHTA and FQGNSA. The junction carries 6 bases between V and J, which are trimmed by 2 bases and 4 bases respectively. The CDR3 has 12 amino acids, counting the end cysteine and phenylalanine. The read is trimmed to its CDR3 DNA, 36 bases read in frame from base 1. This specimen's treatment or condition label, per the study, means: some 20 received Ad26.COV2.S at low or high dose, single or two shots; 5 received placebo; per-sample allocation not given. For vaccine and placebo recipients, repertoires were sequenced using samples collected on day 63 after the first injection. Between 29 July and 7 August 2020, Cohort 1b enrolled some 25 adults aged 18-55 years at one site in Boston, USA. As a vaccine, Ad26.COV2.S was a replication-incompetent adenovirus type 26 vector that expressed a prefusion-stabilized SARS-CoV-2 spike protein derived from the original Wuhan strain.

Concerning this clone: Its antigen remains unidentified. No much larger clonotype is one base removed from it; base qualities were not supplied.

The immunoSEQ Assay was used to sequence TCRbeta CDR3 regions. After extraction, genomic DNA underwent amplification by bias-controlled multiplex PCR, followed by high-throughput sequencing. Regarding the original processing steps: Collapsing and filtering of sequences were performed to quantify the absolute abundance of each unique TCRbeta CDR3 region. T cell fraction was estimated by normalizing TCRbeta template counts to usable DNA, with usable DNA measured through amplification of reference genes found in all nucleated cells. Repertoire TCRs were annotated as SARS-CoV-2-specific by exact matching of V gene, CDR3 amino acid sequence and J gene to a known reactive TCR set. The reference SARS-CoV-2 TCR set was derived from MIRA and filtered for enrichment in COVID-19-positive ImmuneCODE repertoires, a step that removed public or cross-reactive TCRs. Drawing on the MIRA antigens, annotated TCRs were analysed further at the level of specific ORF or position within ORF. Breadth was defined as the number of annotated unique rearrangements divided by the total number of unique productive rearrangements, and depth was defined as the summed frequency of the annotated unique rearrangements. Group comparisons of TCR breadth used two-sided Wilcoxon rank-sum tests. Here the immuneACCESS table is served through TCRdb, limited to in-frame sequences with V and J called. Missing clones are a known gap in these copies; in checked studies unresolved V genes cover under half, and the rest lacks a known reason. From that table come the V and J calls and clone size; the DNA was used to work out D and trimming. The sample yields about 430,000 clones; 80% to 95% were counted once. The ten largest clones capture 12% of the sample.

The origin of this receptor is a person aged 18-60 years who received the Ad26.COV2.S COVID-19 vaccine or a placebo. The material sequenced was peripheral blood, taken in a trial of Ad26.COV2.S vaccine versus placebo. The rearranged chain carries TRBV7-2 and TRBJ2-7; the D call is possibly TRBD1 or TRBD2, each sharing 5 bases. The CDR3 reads CASSLWGYEQYF. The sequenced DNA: TGTGCCAGCAGCTTATGGGGGTACGAGCAGTACTTC. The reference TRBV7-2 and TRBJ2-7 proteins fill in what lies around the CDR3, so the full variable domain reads GAGVSQSPSNKVTEKGKDVELRCDPISGHTALYWYRQSLGQGLEFLIYFQGNSAPDKSGLPSDRFSAERTGGSVSTLTIQRTQQEDSAVYLCASSLWGYEQYFGPGTRLTVT.